This record looks at one T cell receptor (beta chain) sequence and its context. Antigen unknown. Regarding time point: less than 15 months of natalizumab therapy. Controls were natalizumab-treated multiple sclerosis patients who did not develop PML, sampled longitudinally. Generated by immunoSEQ multiplex PCR, the TCRdb table keeps only in-frame clones and is missing some. The sample holds 24,000 or so clones, 85% to 95% seen once. The data belong to a study of multiple sclerosis patients with progressive multifocal leukoencephalopathy. Per the germline V gene, CDR1 is SGHTA and CDR2 is FQGNSA. Trimming took 6 bases from V and 7 from J; bases not matched to a gene: 6. The CDR3 spans 13 residues. Study results and limitations: At PML onset, no shared TRBV or TRBJ gene usage was seen. Most PML patients had lower entropy, suggesting less diverse TRB repertoires. Clones expanded at PML were already present before and during natalizumab.

This sample comprised PBMCs, obtained from a patient treated with natalizumab. The chain combines TRBV7-2 with TRBJ2-1; TRBD2 matches 7 bases. This clonotype originated in a man between 25 and 39 years old with multiple sclerosis. The CDR3 sequence: CASRWGGVNEQFF. The CDR3, as DNA: TGTGCCAGCAGATGGGGGGGTGTGAATGAGCAGTTCTTC.